Listed below are T cell receptor beta chains from one sample, sequenced in a study of OX40 agonist ivuxolimab in advanced cancers. Profiled with immunoSEQ multiplex PCR; TCRdb holds only in-frame clones, not every one. The sample carries about 100,000 clones, 85% to 90% recorded once. The input for sequencing was CD4+ or CD8+ T cells sorted from blood, taken in a trial of the OX40 agonist ivuxolimab. The source is an adult with an advanced solid tumor such as melanoma, head and neck, liver or kidney cancer. CDR3s include the opening cysteine and the closing phenylalanine or tryptophan. D genes are given only for firm matches. Some rows have no size entry. The others give once, few or many, or a class for an expanded clone.

>-|-|TRBJ2-7|TRBV12-2
CASRLSTGISSYEQYF
TGTGCAAGTCGCTTATCTACAGGGATTAGCTCCTACGAGCAGTACTTC
>-|few|TRBJ2-3|TRBV9
CASSVGSTDTQYF
TGTGCCAGCAGCGTAGGTAGCACAGATACGCAGTATTTT
>-|-|TRBJ1-5|TRBV10-3
CAISQGGNQPQHF
TGTGCCATCAGCCAGGGAGGGAATCAGCCCCAGCATTTT
>TRBD1|-|TRBJ2-4|TRBV10-2
CASSEQGVVSSAKNIQYF
TGCGCCAGCAGTGAACAGGGGGTGGTCAGTTCGGCCAAAAACATTCAGTACTTC
>-|-|TRBJ1-1|TRBV7-3
CASSLTGGTEAFF
TGTGCCAGCAGCTTAACAGGGGGCACTGAAGCTTTCTTT
>-|-|TRBJ1-6|TRBV6-5
CASSYSNGGDNSPLHF
TGTGCCAGCAGTTACTCGAACGGGGGGGATAATTCACCCCTCCACTTT
>TRBD1|-|TRBJ2-7|TRBV4-3
CASSQAGGGNEQYF
TGCGCCAGCAGCCAAGCAGGGGGTGGAAACGAGCAGTACTTC
>-|-|TRBJ1-1|TRBV12-5
CASGLAGGGTEAFF
TGTGCTAGTGGTTTGGCCGGGGGAGGGACTGAAGCTTTCTTT
>-|-|TRBJ2-2|TRBV11-3
CASSLGSGELFF
TGTGCCAGCAGCTTAGGGTCCGGGGAGCTGTTTTTT
>TRBD1|once|TRBJ2-1|TRBV7-3
CASSVSGQGGYNEQFF
TGTGCCAGCAGCGTAAGTGGACAGGGGGGCTACAATGAGCAGTTCTTC
>-|few|TRBJ1-6|TRBV5-1
CASSLGEQNNSPLHF
TGCGCCAGCAGCTTGGGTGAACAGAATAATTCACCCCTCCACTTT
>-|-|TRBJ2-2|TRBV9
CASRSGTLETGELFF
TGTGCCAGCAGGTCCGGGACCTTAGAAACCGGGGAGCTGTTTTTT
>-|-|TRBJ1-4|TRBV20-1
CSAPTNEKLFF
TGCAGTGCCCCAACTAATGAAAAACTGTTTTTT
>-|-|TRBJ1-6|TRBV5-1
CASSLEGGGTSPLHF
TGCGCCAGCAGCTTGGAGGGAGGGGGAACTTCACCCCTCCACTTT
>-|-|TRBJ2-5|TRBV20-1
CSARLQETQYF
TGCAGTGCTAGGCTCCAAGAGACCCAGTACTTC